The next 29 T cell receptor beta chains were all read from a single sample in a study of CXCR3-negative and CXCR3-positive naive CD8 T cells. The study, taken as a whole, reports: Naive cells with CXCR3 showed TRB CDR3s that were more hydrophobic than those in CXCR3-negative naive cells.

These TCRs are of unknown antigen specificity. The TRB libraries of cDNA were built by UMI-labeled 5' RACE. TCRdb reworked the 5' RACE reads into one entry per CDR3 protein, no DNA. This sample contains approximately 59,000 distinct CDR3 sequences. Input material: naive CXCR3+ CD8+ T cells from blood. Described subset: CD45RO-CCR7+CD27+CD95- naive CD8+ T cells expressing CXCR3 (TNR3+). The receptor source for this set is a human donor in good health. Some clones in this sample may be carry-over from other donors' samples.

CDR3 loop: CASSLSRGGGEQFF. The rearrangement uses TRBV28 and TRBJ2-1; absent DNA, TCRdb's TRBD1 call cannot be checked. Germline V CDR1 and CDR2: MDHEN, SYDVKM. This CDR3 is 14 amino acids long.

V usage is TRBV6-5 and J usage is TRBJ2-2. This CDR3 is built from 15 residues. Germline lookup yields CDR1 MNHEY and CDR2 SVGAGI. The CDR3 is CASSWSSGNTGELFF.

The chain joins TRBV7-9 to TRBJ2-7; there is no DNA to check the TCRdb D call of TRBD2. CDR3 length equals 13 residues. In germline, CDR1 is SEHNR, CDR2 FQNEAQ (reference sequence). This CDR3 is CASSLGEAYEQYF.

The rearrangement uses TRBV19 and TRBJ2-7; TCRdb's assignment of TRBD1 cannot be checked, as there is no DNA. CDR3 length: 12 amino acids. The germline V gene has CDR1 LNHDA and CDR2 SQIVND (reference sequence). The CDR3 loop reads CASSAPSYEQYF. The full variable domain, rest sourced from reference TRBV19 and TRBJ2-7, is DGGITQSPKYLFRKEGQNVTLSCEQNLNHDAMYWYRQDPGQGLRLIYYSQIVNDFQKGDIAEGYSVSREKKESFPLTVTSAQKNPTAFYLCASSAPSYEQYFGPGTRLTVT.

The chain carries TRBV10-3 and TRBJ2-7. From germline, CDR1 is ENHRY and CDR2 SYGVKD. The CDR3 runs 14 residues. The CDR3 loop reads CAISESIKGYEQYF.

The chain couples TRBV12-3 or TRBV12-4 to TRBJ2-2; TCRdb lists TRBD1, though no DNA is available to test this call. The CDR3 runs 17 residues. The chain's CDR3 is CASSPGFQDSNTGELFF.

The chain is built from TRBV7-9 and TRBJ2-1; as DNA is missing, the TRBD2 call by TCRdb cannot be tested. The V gene's germline CDR1 is SEHNR and CDR2 FQNEAQ (reference sequence). The CDR3 is made up of 16 amino acids. This CDR3 is CASSPTSGGLYNEQFF.

The gene calls are TRBV14 and TRBJ2-7. The germline V gene encodes CDR1 SGHDN and CDR2 FVKESK. There are 18 residues in the CDR3. CDR3 residues: CASSQDPRGSRITYEQYF.

The rearrangement links TRBV27 to TRBJ2-7; TCRdb names TRBD2, which stays unverified in the absence of DNA. Germline CDR1 is MNHEY and CDR2 is SMNVEV (reference sequence). The CDR3 runs 16 residues. This chain's CDR3 is CASSTLSGESSYEQYF.

V is TRBV12-3 or TRBV12-4 and J is TRBJ1-2; TCRdb returns TRBD1, unconfirmable since there is no DNA. There are 15 residues in the CDR3. This CDR3 reads CASSFRGAPHEGYTF.

This chain uses TRBV7-6 with TRBJ2-5. Germline V gene lookup returns CDR1 SGHVS and CDR2 FNYEAQ. CDR3 length equals 14 residues. The chain's CDR3 is CASSTDRGSETQYF.

The gene calls are TRBV10-3 and TRBJ2-3; the D call from TCRdb, TRBD1, cannot be confirmed without DNA. CDR3 length equals 15 residues. Germline assignment: CDR1 ENHRY and CDR2 SYGVKD. The CDR3 sequence: CAISESVGGADTQYF.

The V gene is TRBV6-2 or TRBV6-3, the J gene TRBJ1-1. Germline V gene data show CDR1 as MNHEY and CDR2 as SVGEGT. The CDR3 is made up of 12 amino acids. The CDR3 region is CASSYGHLEAFF.

The chain joins TRBV13 to TRBJ2-4; TCRdb outputs TRBD2, but without DNA this stays unchecked. Per germline, CDR1 PRHDT and CDR2 FYEKMQ (reference sequence). There are 14 residues in the CDR3. The CDR3 loop is CASSQRVEGDSQYF.

V is TRBV28 and J is TRBJ2-1; as DNA is missing, the TRBD1 call by TCRdb cannot be tested. This CDR3 is 14 amino acids long. Germline loops: CDR1 MDHEN, CDR2 SYDVKM. The CDR3 loop is CASRLSTGIDEQFF.

The V call is TRBV7-2, the J call TRBJ1-1; the TCRdb call, TRBD1, lacks DNA for checking. Germline V gives CDR1 SGHTA, CDR2 FQGNSA. This CDR3 comprises 14 residues. This chain's CDR3 is CASSPGQGWTEAFF. Full variable domain (outside the CDR3, taken from reference TRBV7-2 and TRBJ1-1): GAGVSQSPSNKVTEKGKDVELRCDPISGHTALYWYRQSLGQGLEFLIYFQGNSAPDKSGLPSDRFSAERTGGSVSTLTIQRTQQEDSAVYLCASSPGQGWTEAFFGQGTRLTVV.

The chain employs TRBV29-1 and TRBJ2-2; as DNA is missing, the TRBD2 call by TCRdb cannot be tested. The CDR3 consists of 16 residues. CDR1 is SQVTM, CDR2 ANQGSEA, per germline. The CDR3 protein is CSVELGRAANTAELFF.

V is TRBV7-2 and J is TRBJ1-2. Germline-derived CDR1 and CDR2 are SGHTA and FQGNSA. This CDR3 is built from 14 residues. CDR3 sequence: CASSLEGFGYGYTF.

The chain is built from TRBV11-3 and TRBJ1-1; lacking DNA, the TRBD1 call made by TCRdb goes unchecked. The V gene's germline CDR1 is SGHNT and CDR2 YENEEA. There are 13 residues in the CDR3. CDR3 amino acids: CASAPDGNTEAFF.

The J gene is TRBJ2-2, the V gene TRBV29-1; TCRdb picks TRBD1, but there is no DNA to check that call. Germline V gene lookup returns CDR1 SQVTM and CDR2 ANQGSEA. The CDR3 is 13 residues long. CDR3 residues: CSAGTGNTGELFF.

This CDR3 reads CAISEGGTGDHYGYTF. This chain links TRBV10-3 with TRBJ1-2; the D call of TRBD1 rests on TCRdb alone, since no DNA is present to check it. The CDR3 has 16 amino acids. Germline CDR1 ENHRY, CDR2 SYGVKD.

This chain uses TRBV25-1 with TRBJ1-1; TCRdb lists TRBD1, though no DNA is available to test this call. The CDR3 runs 15 residues. Germline assignment: CDR1 MGHDK and CDR2 SYGVNS. This chain's CDR3 is CASSAGRGSNTEAFF.

The genes are TRBV20-1 and TRBJ1-2; TCRdb's D gene call, TRBD1, goes unchecked for lack of DNA. The CDR3 covers 14 residues. Germline V lookup: CDR1 DFQATT, CDR2 SNEGSKA (reference sequence). The CDR3 loop reads CSARLDREFDGYTF.

The CDR3 region is CASSPLAMTNGYTF. V is TRBV7-6 and J is TRBJ1-2; TCRdb gives TRBD1 as the D gene, but with no DNA this cannot be confirmed. The germline gives CDR1 SGHVS, CDR2 FNYEAQ. This CDR3 spans 14 amino acids.

The CDR3 sequence is CASSDENTEAFF. The rearrangement joins TRBV7-9 to TRBJ1-1. Germline V gene data show CDR1 as SEHNR and CDR2 as FQNEAQ (reference sequence). This CDR3 is built from 12 residues.

The chain couples TRBV7-3 to TRBJ2-2; the D gene TCRdb calls, TRBD2, cannot be checked with no DNA. Germline lookup yields CDR1 SGHTA and CDR2 FQGTGA. The CDR3 sequence is 16 residues long. The CDR3 sequence is CASSFASGGQIGELFF.

The chain links TRBV20-1 to TRBJ2-7; as DNA is missing, the TRBD2 call by TCRdb cannot be tested. Per germline, CDR1 DFQATT and CDR2 SNEGSKA (reference sequence). The CDR3 has 13 residues. The CDR3 sequence is CSATVAGVYEQYF.

J is TRBJ2-1 and V is TRBV7-9; the TCRdb call, TRBD1, lacks DNA for checking. CDR1 is SEHNR and CDR2 is FQNEAQ in the germline V gene (reference sequence). The CDR3 loop spans 15 amino acids. The CDR3 sequence is CASSLGTGRYNEQFF.

The gene calls are TRBV28 and TRBJ2-2; the TCRdb D gene call, TRBD2, has no DNA to confirm it. This CDR3 has 16 amino acids. Germline V CDR1 and CDR2: MDHEN, SYDVKM. This CDR3 reads CASSLLAGVNTGELFF. The whole variable domain, filled in from reference TRBV28 and TRBJ2-2, reads DVKVTQSSRYLVKRTGEKVFLECVQDMDHENMFWYRQDPGLGLRLIYFSYDVKMKEKGDIPEGYSVSREKKERFSLILESASTNQTSMYLCASSLLAGVNTGELFFGEGSRLTVL.